This T cell receptor beta chain appears in the sequencing data of a study of long-term antiretroviral therapy in people with HIV (dated by TCRdb to between 2021 and 2024). Some background on the complete study: Collection of the earliest samples took place about a decade ahead of the 2015 WHO recommendation for immediate ART, at a time when ART was typically delayed until CD4 counts fell. This retrospective serial study examined whether starting ART and sustained HIV suppression were associated with changes in the composition and diversity of the TRB repertoire in peripheral blood. From a few dozen adults with confirmed HIV infection, the cohort provided 192 cryopreserved PBMC samples, gathered serially across a mean of about six years (range 1-12). Of the roughly 31 participants with HIV, more than 10 were female. No cross-contamination during QIAcube processing was seen in test extractions of a monoclonal T-cell line run alongside roughly 35 polyclonal samples. Findings and caveats that apply to the study as a whole: HIV repertoires had narrower CDR3 length ranges than controls, and the network structure suggested an antigen-experienced repertoire that shifted only slightly toward naive after ART. Starting ART was linked to a significant rise in TRB diversity, yet even with long-term ART the diversity remained significantly lower than in transplant donor controls. At every time point, the repertoire was dominated by expanded TRB clones first identified before ART initiation, although this dominance fluctuated and, in many PLHIV, declined after ART. No data were available on ART adherence, viral resistance or therapy changes, limiting inferences about post-ART repertoire changes. The samples were dated from about 2003 to 2018, and the ART regimens that were used may be less effective than current ART regimens. Because pre-ART samples had limited cell numbers, profiling was done on unsorted PBMC rather than on sorted CD4+ and CD8+ T cells. Because PBMC availability was limited, only the TCR beta chain was sequenced, with no alpha chain pairing.

The immunoSEQ hsTCRB v3.0 assay was used at survey level resolution for TRB variable region sequencing. A depth of 40,000-50,000 T-cell genomes per sample was targeted for TRB sequencing. An Illumina MiSeq with a v3 150-cycle kit was used to sequence the pooled TRB libraries. As for the original processing: Analysis of repertoires was carried out in R inside a reproducible Nextflow workflow spanning QC, data transformation and analysis. LymphoSeq2, an R package for exploring AIRR-Seq data, was used to implement the custom analyses. After excluding a handful of samples that yielded fewer than 5000 total TRB sequences, around 190 HIV repertoires remained for analysis. Among the roughly 190 retained HIV repertoires, around 60 were collected before ART initiation and 120 to 140 were collected after ART initiation. Repertoires were downsampled to 5000 TRB nucleotide sequences, and summary statistics were averaged over 100 downsampling iterations. The analysis kept only TRB sequences whose CDR3 regions were at least seven amino acids long. Two measures captured diversity: a Shannon entropy-derived clonality score and the Gini coefficient. Repertoire networks linked the top 5000 CDR3 amino acid sequences whenever two sequences differed by an edit distance of one. Antigen specificity groups and MHC restriction were predicted for TRB CDR3 amino acid sequences with GLIPH2. Known CMV, EBV, HIV or tissue antigen associations were flagged by matching CDR3 amino acid sequences against VDJdb and McPAS-TCR. Pre-ART, post-ART and control groups were compared with Wilcoxon signed-rank tests and Holm-Bonferroni correction. TCRdb re-hosts the immuneACCESS table, in-frame sequences only. Its copies lack some clones; in the studies checked, an unresolved V gene accounts for under half of them, and the cause for the rest is not known. V and J calls and clone size are as listed in that table; D and trimming were resolved from the DNA. The sample includes over 35,000 clones, with 80% observed a single time. The ten largest clones represent about 6% of the sample.

Sequences SGHAT (CDR1) and FQNNGV (CDR2) are obtained from the germline V gene. The CDR3 has 18 amino acids, counting the end cysteine and phenylalanine. CDR3 DNA only is kept here, 54 bases in frame from base 1. V is cut back by 4 bases and J by 4 bases, with 18 bases in the junction unmatched. As to this clone: The target of this receptor is not known. No clone much larger than this one lies a single base away; base qualities are absent.

To be included, a participant needed at least one PBMC sample from before ART initiation plus at least two post-ART samples. Treatment was received in the United States of America by all participants with HIV. Cryopreserved samples of about 0.95-10 million PBMC were thawed and washed before DNA extraction. At the time of the earliest PBMC sample for each participant with HIV, ages ranged from about 23 to 60 years. Per participant, PBMC samples came from 1-4 timepoints prior to ART initiation and 2-8 timepoints following ART initiation, for a median of 7 samples. Serial HIV viral load, CD4+ T-cell count, ART history and demographic data were obtained for every participant. A Qiagen kit on a QIAcube was used to extract genomic DNA from unsorted PBMC, with samples processed in batches of 12.

Sequences were derived from unsorted PBMCs, sampled 3.4 years after starting antiretroviral therapy. The receptor chain draws on TRBV11-2 and TRBJ2-7; 8 of the junction bases match TRBD1. The origin of this receptor is a man aged 25 to 40 with HIV. The CDR3: CASSSLSQTGAQLYEQYF. The sequenced DNA: TGTGCCAGCAGCTCCCTAAGTCAGACAGGGGCCCAATTATACGAGCAGTACTTC.